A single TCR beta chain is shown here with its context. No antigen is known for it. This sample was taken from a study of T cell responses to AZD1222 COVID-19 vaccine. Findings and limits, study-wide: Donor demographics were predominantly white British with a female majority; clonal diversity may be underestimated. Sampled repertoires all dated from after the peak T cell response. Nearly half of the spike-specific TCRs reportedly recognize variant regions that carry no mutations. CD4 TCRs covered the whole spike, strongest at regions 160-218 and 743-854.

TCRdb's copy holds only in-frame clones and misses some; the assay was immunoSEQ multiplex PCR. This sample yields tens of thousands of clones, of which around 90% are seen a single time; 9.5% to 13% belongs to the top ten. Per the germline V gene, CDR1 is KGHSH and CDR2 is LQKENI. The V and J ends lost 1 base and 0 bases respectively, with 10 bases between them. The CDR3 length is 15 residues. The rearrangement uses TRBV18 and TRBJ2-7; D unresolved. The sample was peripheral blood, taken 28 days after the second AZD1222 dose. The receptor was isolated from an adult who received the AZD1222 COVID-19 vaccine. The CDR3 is CASSPRTSSSYEQYF. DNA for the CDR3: TGTGCCAGCTCACCACGCACATCGAGCTCCTACGAGCAGTACTTC.